The entry below describes one T cell receptor beta chain. Antigen specificity is unknown. Amplification of TCR beta CDR3 regions used RNA transcripts. First-round RT-PCR with HTBI primers preceded a second-round multiplex PCR. In TCRdb, the multiplex PCR reads were re-called with MiXCR into one record per CDR3 protein. The table lists about 160,000 distinct CDR3 sequences, just under 40% of them singletons, with roughly 8.9% in the top ten. Orbital computed tomography and thyroid ultrasound, along with TRAb, serum thyroxine and clinical symptoms, underpinned diagnosis. The data were obtained in a study of Graves' ophthalmopathy and Graves' hyperthyroidism. The germline V and J ends were trimmed by 7 bases and 0 bases, with 13 bases remaining between them. This CDR3 spans 15 amino acids. Looked up from germline, CDR1 is LNHDA and CDR2 is SQIVND (reference sequence). Overall study results and limits: Sensitivity of approximately 88% and specificity of about 77% were achieved when a 13-signature model separated ophthalmopathy from stable hyperthyroidism.

The J gene is TRBJ1-3, the V gene TRBV19; D gene uncertain. The source of this sequence is a young man with Graves' ophthalmopathy. The specimen sequenced was peripheral blood. The CDR3 loop is CASTHPRFSGNTIYF. CDR3 nucleotides: TGTGCCAGTACCCATCCTCGATTCTCTGGAAACACCATATATTTT.